These 9 T cell receptor beta chains originate from one sample sequenced in a study of identical twins. TCRdb called the 5' RACE reads again in MiXCR, with one record for every CDR3 protein. The sample lists hundreds of thousands of distinct CDR3 sequences, approximately 6% occurring once. Sample: naive T cells sorted from blood. The receptors here all came from a man aged 18 to 30 in good health.

The table lists this clonotype with a few counts. The rearrangement joins TRBV27 to TRBJ2-7; TRBD1 agrees at 7 bases. Germline values: CDR1 MNHEY, CDR2 SMNVEV (reference sequence). The V gene end was trimmed by 6 bases and the J gene end by 2 bases; junction bases not matched to a gene: 16. The CDR3 consists of 17 residues. The CDR3 sequence: CASRGSYQQGNTYEQYF. Written as DNA, the CDR3 is TGTGCCAGCAGAGGCAGTTACCAACAGGGGAACACCTACGAGCAGTACTTC.

The sample holds many counts of this clonotype. The rearrangement links TRBV9 to TRBJ1-2; perhaps TRBD1 as D (5 bases). Trimming removed 3 bases at V and 7 bases at J, with 19 bases between. CDR1 SGDLS and CDR2 YYNGEE come from the germline V gene. The length of the CDR3 is 15 residues. CDR3 sequence: CASSAKRTTGGGYTF. CDR3 coding DNA: TGTGCCAGCAGCGCCAAACGGACAACCGGAGGTGGCTACACCTTC.

This clonotype was seen a few times. The chain is built from TRBV7-9 and TRBJ2-7; 8 bases are a match to TRBD1. V lost 5 bases to trimming and J lost 2 bases; unmatched junction nucleotides: 2. CDR3 length: 13 residues. Germline lookup yields CDR1 SEHNR and CDR2 FQNEAQ (reference sequence). CDR3 in DNA: TGTGCCAGCAGCGACAGGGGACCCTACGAGCAGTACTTC. Protein: CASSDRGPYEQYF.

This clonotype was observed a handful of times. The chain couples TRBV4-2 to TRBJ2-7; perhaps TRBD1 as D (5 bases). Germline loops: CDR1 LGHNA, CDR2 YNFKEQ. This CDR3 is built from 15 residues. Trimming took 0 bases from V and 5 from J, leaving 14 bases between them. For the CDR3, the DNA is TGTGCCAGCAGCCAAGATGTTCTCAGGGAAGACGAGCAGTACTTC. Translated, it gives CASSQDVLREDEQYF.

The sample holds many counts of this clonotype. The chain is built from TRBV7-9 and TRBJ2-1; 9 bases agree with TRBD2. This CDR3 is built from 16 residues. Germline V CDR1 and CDR2: SEHNR, FQNEAQ (reference sequence). J was trimmed by 0 bases and V by 6 bases; bases with no gene match: 6. CDR3 DNA sequence: TGTGCCAGCAGAACGACTAGCGGACACTCCTACAATGAGCAGTTCTTC. Protein product: CASRTTSGHSYNEQFF.

This clonotype was picked up a small number of times. This chain joins TRBV11-1 and TRBJ2-7, with 12 bases that match TRBD1. CDR1 and CDR2 from the germline V gene are SGHAT and FQDESV (reference sequence). The CDR3 runs 20 residues. Unmatched junction bases numbered 18, after V lost 4 bases and J lost 2 bases. CDR3: CASSSLGGDRGPRKPYEQYV. Here the CDR3 DNA reads TGTGCCAGCAGCTCCTTGGGCGGGGACAGGGGGCCTCGAAAACCCTACGAGCAGTACGTC.

The chain combines TRBV29-1 with TRBJ1-1; possible D gene TRBD1, 6 bases. CDR1 and CDR2 (germline): SQVTM, ANQGSEA. The CDR3 is made up of 12 amino acids. Trimming took 3 bases from V and 5 from J, leaving 10 bases between them. The CDR3 DNA follows: TGCAGCGTTGAGCACAGGGCGACTGAAGCTTTCTTT. It translates to CSVEHRATEAFF.

This clonotype was counted many times. CDR3 residues: CAISESVGSETQYF. CDR3 sequence (DNA): TGTGCCATCAGTGAGTCTGTAGGATCCGAGACCCAGTACTTC. V usage is TRBV10-3 and J usage is TRBJ2-5; D gene ambiguous. CDR1 and CDR2 (germline): ENHRY, SYGVKD. Between the trimmed V and J ends, which lost 0 bases and 5 bases, there was a span of 10 bases. CDR3 size: 14 residues.

This clonotype was found a few times. J is TRBJ2-1 and V is TRBV5-1; a weak D match, TRBD2 (6 bases). Between the trimmed V and J ends, which lost 4 bases and 8 bases, there was a span of 13 bases. The germline V gene encodes CDR1 SGHRS and CDR2 YFSETQ. This CDR3 is 13 amino acids long. CDR3 amino acids: CASSPPWEDEQFF. Written as DNA, the CDR3 is TGCGCCAGCAGCCCCCCCTGGGAGGATGAGCAGTTCTTC.